This T cell receptor (beta chain) was sequenced for a study of regulatory T cells in long-lasting Graves disease. Study-wide results and limits: Persistent patients shared more public clonotypes (fewer than 3,000) than newly diagnosed patients (around 1,000). TRBV28, TRBJ1-2 and TRBJ2-5 emerged as the favored segments in persistent disease.

V shed 1 base and J 4 bases; nucleotides not matched to a gene: 4. Per germline, CDR1 MNHEY and CDR2 SVGAGI. The CDR3 sequence is 14 residues long. Time point in this sample: newly diagnosed GD, antithyroid drugs for less than 3 months. Scientists built the TCR library using RNA that was extracted from PBMCs. Building the TCR beta libraries relied on iRepertoire HTBI primers, and CDR3 regions underwent Arm-PCR. Source study methods: From all samples, identification returned some 13 TRBJ and approximately 67 TRBV segments. TCRdb re-analysed the multiplex PCR reads in MiXCR, keeping a single row per CDR3 protein. Clone size and V and J calls follow TCRdb, not the original study. The sample contains some 500,000 distinct CDR3 sequences, 15% to 20% of which appear only once. Concerning this clonotype itself: The antigen remains undetermined.

Another study also made use of these data, one on T cells in Graves' hyperthyroidism and ophthalmopathy. That report notes: During a first-round RT-PCR of the TCR CDR3, the HTBI primer set was used.

The TCR sequence derives from a middle-aged woman with Graves disease. Sequences were derived from peripheral blood mononuclear cells (PBMCs), sampled at new diagnosis, from a patient treated with antithyroid drugs. This rearrangement joins TRBV6-5 to TRBJ2-7, with 7 bases fitting TRBD1. The CDR3 coding sequence is TGTGCCAGCAGTTACTACCCGACAGGGTACGAGCAGTACTTC. This encodes CASSYYPTGYEQYF.